A selection of T cell receptor beta chains follows, all from one sample in a study of PD-1 blockade in classical Hodgkin lymphoma. Sequencing used immunoSEQ multiplex PCR; TCRdb keeps in-frame clones, though not all of them. The profile shows about 50,000 clones, around 76% of them singletons. The sequencing here drew on peripheral blood mononuclear cells (PBMCs), taken before the fourth cycle of nivolumab. The receptors here all came from a human donor with classical Hodgkin lymphoma. Both conserved end residues are part of each CDR3. The D gene is left open where the match is weak. Some rows have no size entry. The others give once, few or many, or a class for an expanded clone.

j_call clone_size d_call v_call cdr3_nt cdr3_aa
TRBJ2-7 - - TRBV13 TGTGCCAGCAGGCTAACAGGGTTTGGGTCTAAAAGCTCCTACGAGCAGTACTTC CASRLTGFGSKSSYEQYF
TRBJ2-7 - TRBD1 TRBV5-1 TGCGCCAGCAGCCTCGCAGACAGGGAATGGTACGAGCAGTACTTC CASSLADREWYEQYF
TRBJ1-1 many - TRBV7-6 TGTGCCAGCAGCGCGGGACTGATGAACACTGAAGCTTTCTTT CASSAGLMNTEAFF
TRBJ2-2 - TRBD1 TRBV11-3 TGTGCCAGCAGCTGGGGACAGGGATTCACCGGGGAGCTGTTTTTT CASSWGQGFTGELFF
TRBJ1-6 - - TRBV5-4 TGTGCCAGCTCCCGAGCCGGGGTGAGGTCACCCCTCCACTTT CASSRAGVRSPLHF
TRBJ2-3 - - TRBV9 TGTGCCAGCAGCCTAAACGCGGGATCCGCAGATACGCAGTATTTT CASSLNAGSADTQYF
TRBJ2-6 - - TRBV18 TGTGCCAGCTCACCGAAATTGCGGGGCGGTGAAGCCGGGGCCAACGTCCTGACTTTC CASSPKLRGGEAGANVLTF
TRBJ2-1 - - TRBV15 TGTGCCACCAGCAGAGATCTGGGGGCCGATGAGCAGTTCTTC CATSRDLGADEQFF
TRBJ2-3 - TRBD2 TRBV18 TGTGCCAGCTCACCAAGCCGTAGCGGGAGCACAGATACGCAGTATTTT CASSPSRSGSTDTQYF
TRBJ2-2 - - TRBV7-3 TGTGCCAGCACCCCCGGTGACCGTACCGGGGAGCTGTTTTTT CASTPGDRTGELFF
TRBJ2-3 - - TRBV10-2 TGCGCCAGCAGTGTTTTCCTAGGGGAGAGCACAGATACGCAGTATTTT CASSVFLGESTDTQYF
TRBJ2-3 - - TRBV2 TGTGCCAGCCGGGGGACCACAGATACGCAGTATTTT CASRGTTDTQYF
TRBJ2-1 - TRBD2 TRBV7-8 TGTGCCAGCAGCTTAGGCGGGAGGGCCACTGAGCAGTTCTTC CASSLGGRATEQFF
TRBJ1-5 - - TRBV18 TGTGCCAGCTCAGCGGAATTGGGGGACGCTCAGCCCCAGCATTTT CASSAELGDAQPQHF
TRBJ2-7 - - TRBV7-9 TGTGCCAGCAGCCCCGGAACCTACGAGCAGTACTTC CASSPGTYEQYF
TRBJ2-5 - TRBD2 TRBV30 TGTGCCTGGAGTGTGGGACTAGAGATGGAGACCCAGTACTTC CAWSVGLEMETQYF
TRBJ2-6 once - TRBV11-2 TGTGCCAGCAGCTTAAAGTTCAGGGCGCTGTATTCTGGGGCCAACGTCCTGACTTTC CASSLKFRALYSGANVLTF
TRBJ2-2 - TRBD1 TRBV4-3 TGCGCCAGCAGCCAGGCACAGGGGGCCACCGGGGAGCTGTTTTTT CASSQAQGATGELFF
TRBJ2-7 - - TRBV11-2 TGTGCCAGCAGCTTAGACTACGAGCAGTACTTC CASSLDYEQYF
TRBJ2-7 - TRBD1 TRBV4-3 TGCGCCAGCAGCCTACTAAGGGACAGGGAGCAGTACTTC CASSLLRDREQYF
TRBJ1-4 - TRBD1 TRBV4-1 TGCGCCAGCAGCTTTGGGGACAGCACAACTAATGAAAAACTGTTTTTT CASSFGDSTTNEKLFF
TRBJ1-2 - TRBD1 TRBV6-5 TGTGCCAGCTGGGACAGGTTAAACTATGGCTACACCTTC CASWDRLNYGYTF
TRBJ1-2 - TRBD1 TRBV6-5 TGTGCCAGCAGGGGAACAGGGGTGACGGGCTACACCTTC CASRGTGVTGYTF
TRBJ2-3 - - TRBV9 TGTGCCAGCAGCGAGGAGGGCAGGGATACGCAGTATTTT CASSEEGRDTQYF
TRBJ2-6 few - TRBV28 TGTGCCAGCGCCTCAGCGGGCTCTGGGGCCAACGTCCTGACTTTC CASASAGSGANVLTF
TRBJ1-2 - TRBD1 TRBV4-1 TGCGCCAGCAGAAGAGGACAGGGGGCGGATGGCTACACCTTC CASRRGQGADGYTF
TRBJ1-5 - TRBD1 TRBV6-1 TGTGCCAGCAGTGTACAGGGGCCCAATCAGCCCCAGCATTTT CASSVQGPNQPQHF
TRBJ2-5 - - TRBV28 TGTGCCAGCAGCCAGGGAGGTGGGGTCTTCGACTTCGATATTCAAGAGACCCAGTACTTC CASSQGGGVFDFDIQETQYF
TRBJ1-2 - - TRBV5-4 TGTGCCAGCAGCTTGGAGGAGGGACTGACTTATGGCTACACCTTC CASSLEEGLTYGYTF
TRBJ2-3 - TRBD2 TRBV28 TGTGCCAGCAGTTCCCTCCCCAAACTAGCGGGAGGCCCCCCTCCGCAGTATTTT CASSSLPKLAGGPPPQYF
TRBJ2-3 - - TRBV7-9 TGTGCCAGCAGCTTAGAAGCTCGACATACGCAGTATTTT CASSLEARHTQYF